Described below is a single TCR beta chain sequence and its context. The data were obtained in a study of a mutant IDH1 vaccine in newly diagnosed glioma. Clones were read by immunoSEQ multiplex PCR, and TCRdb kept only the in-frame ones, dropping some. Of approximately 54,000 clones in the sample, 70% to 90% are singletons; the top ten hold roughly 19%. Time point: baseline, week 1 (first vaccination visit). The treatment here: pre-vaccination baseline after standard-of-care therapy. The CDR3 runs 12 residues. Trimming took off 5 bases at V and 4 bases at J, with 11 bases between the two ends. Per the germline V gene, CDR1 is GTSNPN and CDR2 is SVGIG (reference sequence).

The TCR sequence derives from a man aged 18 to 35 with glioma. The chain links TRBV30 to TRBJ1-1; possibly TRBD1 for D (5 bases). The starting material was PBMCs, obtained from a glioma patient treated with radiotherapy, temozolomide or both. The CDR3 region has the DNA TGTGCCTGGGGCCGGGGGGGCACTGAAGCTTTCTTT. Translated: CAWGRGGTEAFF.